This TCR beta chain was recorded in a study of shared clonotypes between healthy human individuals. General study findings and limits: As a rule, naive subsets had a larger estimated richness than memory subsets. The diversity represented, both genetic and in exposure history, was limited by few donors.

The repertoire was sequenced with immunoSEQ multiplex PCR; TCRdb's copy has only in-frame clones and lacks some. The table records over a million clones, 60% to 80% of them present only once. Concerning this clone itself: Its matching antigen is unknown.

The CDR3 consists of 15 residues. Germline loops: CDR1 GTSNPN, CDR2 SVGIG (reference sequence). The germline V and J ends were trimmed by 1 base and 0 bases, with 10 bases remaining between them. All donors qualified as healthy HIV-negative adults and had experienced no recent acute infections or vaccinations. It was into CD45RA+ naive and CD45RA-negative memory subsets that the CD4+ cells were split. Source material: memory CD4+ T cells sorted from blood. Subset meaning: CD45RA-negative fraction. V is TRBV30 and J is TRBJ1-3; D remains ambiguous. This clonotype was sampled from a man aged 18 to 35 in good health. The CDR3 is CAWSGHKSSGNTIYF. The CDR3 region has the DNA TGTGCCTGGAGTGGCCACAAGAGCTCTGGAAACACCATATATTTT.